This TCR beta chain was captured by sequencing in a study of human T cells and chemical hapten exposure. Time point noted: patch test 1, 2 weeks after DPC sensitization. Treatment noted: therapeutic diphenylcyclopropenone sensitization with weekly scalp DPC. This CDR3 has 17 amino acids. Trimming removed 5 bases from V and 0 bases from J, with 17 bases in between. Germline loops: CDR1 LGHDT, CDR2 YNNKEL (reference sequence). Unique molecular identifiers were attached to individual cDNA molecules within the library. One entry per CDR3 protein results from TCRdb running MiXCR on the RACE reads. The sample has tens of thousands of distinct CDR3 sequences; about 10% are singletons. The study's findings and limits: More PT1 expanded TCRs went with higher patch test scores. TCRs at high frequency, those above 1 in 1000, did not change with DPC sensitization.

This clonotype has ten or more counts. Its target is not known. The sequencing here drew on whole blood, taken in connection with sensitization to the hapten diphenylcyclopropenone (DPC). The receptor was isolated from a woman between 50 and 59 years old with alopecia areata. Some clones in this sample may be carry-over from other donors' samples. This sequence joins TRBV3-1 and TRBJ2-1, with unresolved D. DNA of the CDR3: TGTGCCAGCAGCACCGGCGGCAGTCGGAGCTCCTACAATGAGCAGTTCTTC. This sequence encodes CASSTGGSRSSYNEQFF.